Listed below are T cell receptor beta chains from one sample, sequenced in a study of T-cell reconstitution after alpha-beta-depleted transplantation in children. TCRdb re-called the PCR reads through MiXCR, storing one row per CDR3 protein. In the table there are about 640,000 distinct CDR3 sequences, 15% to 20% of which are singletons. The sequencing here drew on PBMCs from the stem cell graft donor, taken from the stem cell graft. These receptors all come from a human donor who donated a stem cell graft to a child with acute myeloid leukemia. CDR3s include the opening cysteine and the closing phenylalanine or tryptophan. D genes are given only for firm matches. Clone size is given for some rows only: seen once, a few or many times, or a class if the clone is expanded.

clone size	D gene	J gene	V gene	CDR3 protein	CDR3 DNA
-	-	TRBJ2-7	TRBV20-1	CCARDPRRGAYFYEQYF	TGCTGTGCTAGAGATCCTCGACGGGGGGCTTACTTCTACGAGCAGTACTTC
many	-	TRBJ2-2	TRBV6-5	CASNWGRSGTGELFF	TGTGCCAGCAATTGGGGTCGAAGCGGCACCGGGGAGCTGTTTTTT
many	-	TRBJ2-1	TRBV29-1	CSVEDRGQGQFF	TGCAGCGTTGAAGATCGAGGACAAGGGCAGTTCTTC
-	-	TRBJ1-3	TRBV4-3	CASSPAGVGNTIYF	TGCGCCAGCAGCCCAGCCGGAGTCGGAAACACCATATATTTT
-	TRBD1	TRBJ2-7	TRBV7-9	CASSSGQLFEQYF	TGTGCCAGCAGCTCGGGACAGCTTTTTGAGCAGTACTTC
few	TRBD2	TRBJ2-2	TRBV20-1	CSASGGGYTGELFF	TGCAGTGCTAGTGGGGGGGGGTACACCGGGGAGCTGTTTTTT
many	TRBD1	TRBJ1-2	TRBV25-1	CASSQGDGYGYTF	TGTGCCAGCAGTCAGGGGGATGGGTATGGCTACACCTTC
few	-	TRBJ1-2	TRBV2	CASSILVLTYGYTF	TGTGCCAGCAGTATCCTCGTCCTTACTTATGGCTACACCTTC
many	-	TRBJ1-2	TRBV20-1	CSARRTENYGYTF	TGCAGTGCTAGAAGGACAGAAAACTATGGCTACACCTTC
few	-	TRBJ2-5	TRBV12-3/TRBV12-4	CASLAGEQETQYF	TGTGCCAGCCTGGCCGGGGAACAAGAGACCCAGTACTTC
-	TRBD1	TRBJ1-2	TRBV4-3	CASSQVRGQGLSFYGYTF	TGCGCCAGCAGCCAAGTCAGGGGACAGGGTCTTTCCTTTTATGGCTACACCTTC
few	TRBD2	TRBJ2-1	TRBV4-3	CASSHDTSGDSYNEQFF	TGCGCCAGCAGCCATGATACTAGCGGGGATTCCTACAATGAGCAGTTCTTC
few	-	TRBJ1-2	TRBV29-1	CSVDDRENYGYTF	TGCAGCGTTGATGACAGAGAGAACTATGGCTACACCTTC
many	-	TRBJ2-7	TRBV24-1	CATSDSYSYEQYF	TGTGCCACCAGTGATTCCTACAGCTACGAGCAGTACTTC
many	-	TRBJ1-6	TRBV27	CASSLTWLGATYNSPLHF	TGTGCCAGCAGTTTAACTTGGCTCGGGGCGACCTATAATTCACCCCTCCACTTT
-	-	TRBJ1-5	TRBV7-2	CASSLVLGSGQPQHF	TGTGCCAGCAGCTTAGTTCTAGGGTCAGGTCAGCCCCAGCATTTT
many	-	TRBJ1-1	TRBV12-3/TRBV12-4	CASSGGTPLVVF	TGTGCCAGCAGTGGCGGGACACCCCTCGTGGTCTTT
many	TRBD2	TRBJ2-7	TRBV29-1	CSARTGTSGGEYEQYF	TGCAGCGCCCGTACCGGGACTAGCGGGGGGGAGTACGAGCAGTACTTC
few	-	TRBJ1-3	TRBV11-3	CASSLDGDPEVNTIYF	TGTGCCAGCAGCTTAGATGGAGACCCTGAAGTTAACACCATATATTTT
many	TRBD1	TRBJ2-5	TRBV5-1	CASSLDRGHQETQYF	TGCGCCAGCAGCCTGGACAGGGGGCACCAAGAGACCCAGTACTTC
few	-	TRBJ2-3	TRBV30	CAWSVHGGSLTQYF	TGTGCCTGGAGTGTACATGGTGGCAGCCTCACGCAGTATTTT
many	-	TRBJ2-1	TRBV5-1	CASSLIGPEQFF	TGCGCCAGCAGCTTAATAGGGCCTGAGCAGTTCTTC
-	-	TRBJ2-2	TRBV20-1	CSAPLQGPNTGELFF	TGCAGTGCTCCCTTACAGGGACCGAACACCGGGGAGCTGTTTTTT
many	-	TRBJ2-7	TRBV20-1	CSARVRKGSSYEQYF	TGCAGTGCTAGAGTACGTAAGGGGAGCTCCTACGAGCAGTACTTC
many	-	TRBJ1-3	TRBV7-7	CASSPTGLSGNTIYF	TGTGCCAGCAGCCCTACAGGGCTCTCTGGAAACACCATATATTTT
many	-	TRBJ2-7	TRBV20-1	CSATQVSSYEQYF	TGCAGTGCTACACAGGTTAGCTCCTACGAGCAGTACTTC
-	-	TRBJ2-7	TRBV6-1	CASSPRDGQTIYEQYF	TGTGCCAGCAGCCCCCGGGACGGGCAAACCATCTACGAGCAGTACTTC
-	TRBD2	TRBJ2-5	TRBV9	CASSPQRGALETQYF	TGTGCCAGCAGCCCCCAGCGGGGGGCCTTAGAGACCCAGTACTTC
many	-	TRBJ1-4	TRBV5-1	CASSSDGKAEKLFF	TGCGCCAGCAGCTCGGACGGGAAGGCAGAAAAACTGTTTTTT
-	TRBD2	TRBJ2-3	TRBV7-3	CASSLRGGGTRADTQYF	TGTGCCAGCAGCTTAAGGGGCGGGGGGACCCGGGCAGATACGCAGTATTTT
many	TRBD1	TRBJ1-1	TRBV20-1	CSAWTGRTTEAFF	TGCAGTGCTTGGACAGGGAGGACGACTGAAGCTTTCTTT
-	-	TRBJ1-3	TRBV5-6	CASSLGVYQVYSGNTIYF	TGTGCCAGCAGCTTGGGGGTCTACCAGGTTTACTCTGGAAACACCATATATTTT
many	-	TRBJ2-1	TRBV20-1	CSAQYTGGPSYNEQFF	TGCAGTGCTCAATATACGGGGGGCCCTTCCTACAATGAGCAGTTCTTC
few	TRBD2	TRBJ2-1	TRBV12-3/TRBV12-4	CASRAGGGVDNEQFF	TGTGCCAGCAGAGCTGGGGGGGGAGTCGACAATGAGCAGTTCTTC
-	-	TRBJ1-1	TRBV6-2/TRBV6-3	CATSPGGKAFF	TGTGCCACCTCACCGGGAGGGAAAGCTTTCTTT
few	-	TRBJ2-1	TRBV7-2	CASSLYGTLFDEQFF	TGTGCCAGCAGCTTATACGGGACTCTTTTCGATGAGCAGTTCTTC
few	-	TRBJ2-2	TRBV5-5	CASLAAGGDTGELFF	TGTGCCTCCTTGGCCGCAGGGGGGGACACCGGGGAGCTGTTTTTT
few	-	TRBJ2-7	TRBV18	CASSPETSYEQYF	TGTGCCAGCTCACCTGAGACCTCATACGAGCAGTACTTC
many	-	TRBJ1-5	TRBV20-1	CSARDRWTRNQPQHF	TGCAGTGCTAGAGATCGATGGACCCGCAATCAGCCCCAGCATTTT
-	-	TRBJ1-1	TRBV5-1	CASSLVGSGGTEAFF	TGCGCCAGCAGCTTGGTTGGCAGCGGGGGCACTGAAGCTTTCTTT
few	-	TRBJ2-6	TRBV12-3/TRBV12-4	CASSLGVFGANVLTF	TGTGCCAGCAGTTTAGGGGTCTTTGGGGCCAACGTCCTGACTTTC
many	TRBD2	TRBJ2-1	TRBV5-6	CASSYSGGFNEQFF	TGTGCCAGCAGCTATAGCGGGGGGTTCAATGAGCAGTTCTTC